This T cell receptor beta chain was sequenced in a study of T cells in Graves' hyperthyroidism and ophthalmopathy. General study findings and limits: By a 13 V-J model, ophthalmopathy was set apart from stable hyperthyroidism.

Amplification of TCR beta CDR3 regions was performed using RNA transcripts as template. HTBI primers were used for first-round RT-PCR of the TCR CDR3. Using its own MiXCR run on the multiplex PCR reads, TCRdb lists one record per CDR3 protein. The data contain 620,000 or so distinct CDR3 sequences, more than 12% of them seen just once; the ten biggest clones take up roughly an eighth. Unmatched junction bases numbered 14, after V lost 7 bases and J lost 10 bases. CDR1 is SNHLY, CDR2 FYNNEI, per germline. CDR3 length equals 15 residues. Each ophthalmopathy patient scored at least 3 on the Clinical Activity Score and at least 4 on NOSPECS grade, with duration under 3 months. This clonotype was counted ten times or more. Its antigen remains unknown.

V gene TRBV2 combines with J gene TRBJ2-1; 9 bases align to TRBD2. The receptor's source is a woman aged 50 to 65 with Graves' ophthalmopathy. Sequencing was performed on blood. CDR3 DNA: TGTGCCAGCATCTGGACTAGCGCTGTGGGGCGGGAGCAGTTCTTC. Translated, it gives CASIWTSAVGREQFF.